This T cell receptor (beta chain) was observed in a study of beta chain features in type 1 diabetes (dated 2018 in TCRdb). With respect to the entire study: Mean age, gender distribution, total cell number and subset yield were not different between patients and healthy donors. A total of roughly 110 million sorted cells were examined across all samples, and the number of cells per subset was strongly correlated with RNA yield. The study compared the TCRB repertoires of sorted circulating CD4+ T cell subsets in recently diagnosed type 1 diabetes patients with those in matched healthy donors. Regulatory and stem cell-like memory subsets were obtained from only 8 patients and roughly eight healthy donors, while naive and central memory subsets were obtained from all 30 or so donors. General findings and caveats noted by the study authors: The naive, central memory and regulatory TCRB repertoires appeared to resemble one another more closely among patients than among healthy donors. Patients with type 1 diabetes made fewer insertions and deleted more nucleotides at VDJ recombination sites, implying thymic rearrangement abnormalities. Because small numbers of individuals were included in the HLA sub-analyses, any influence of HLA type on TCRB rearrangement was left unresolved. Shorter templates might have been favored by PCR, but patient and control samples were amplified and corrected together, so both groups would have been affected equally by any skew. Type 1 diabetes patients showed a moderate but significant shortening of TCRB CDR3 length in all four CD4+ subsets. Because cDNA rather than genomic DNA was sequenced, highly expressing activated cells could have been over-represented, although no difference in activation and CD3 levels was found between groups.

From each donor, a single peripheral blood sample of around 120 mL on average was drawn into heparinised tubes. A BD FACSAria II was used to sort naive, central memory, regulatory and stem cell-like memory CD4+ T cells with a panel that included CD45RO, CCR7, CD25, CD127, CD95 and CD27. Purity was above 95% for every sorted population. PBMCs were separated immediately by Lymphoprep density gradient centrifugation and were stained directly, without being cultured. So that batch effects would be minimized, each experiment stained and sorted samples in pairs, pairing one healthy donor with one patient. Points on this clone: Which antigen it targets is not known. The sample holds no much larger clone one base away, and base qualities are not on file.

Ends trimmed: V by 2 bases, J by 3 bases; bases unmatched to a gene: 3. The CDR3 goes from the cysteine to the phenylalanine over 14 residues. The DNA shown is the 42-base CDR3, in frame from base 1. CDR1 and CDR2, looked up from the germline V gene, are SGHRS and YFSETQ. The High Capacity cDNA Reverse Transcription Kit was used to reverse transcribe all of the isolated RNA, meaning that expressed TCRB transcripts were what got sequenced. Deep immunoSEQ sequencing was performed on naive, central memory and regulatory T cell samples, with an average of roughly 3.6 million total reads per sample. Sorted cells were lysed in RLT buffer and RNA was extracted with DNase-treated RNeasy Micro or Mini kits, depending on cell number. Each cell subset was processed separately to prevent cross-contamination, with patient and healthy donor samples processed together. The immunoSEQ multiplex PCR was used to amplify TCRB sequences from cDNA, generating 87-bp fragments that spanned the CDR3 region. The amplicons were sequenced using the Illumina HiSeq platform. Under the source paper's analysis protocol: PCR bias was computationally corrected using synthetic template baselines, reads within Hamming distance 2 were collapsed, and singletons that could not be merged were discarded. Reads were aligned to IMGT to assign V, D and J genes, CDR3 length, and insertions or deletions at six rearrangement sites. Within each subset, clonotype counts were normalized to the number of sorted cells before true diversity and Gini coefficients were calculated with the tcR R package. Repertoire sharing was quantified using the overlap coefficient calculated on TCRB nucleotide sequences. As a proxy for the pre-selection repertoire, out-of-frame TCRB sequences from naive cells were analyzed. TCRdb retrieved this table from immuneACCESS and kept in-frame rearrangements only. Not all clones are present; in checked studies, unresolved V genes account for under half, and no reason is known for the remainder. The V and J calls and clone size are taken from that table; D and trimming were inferred from the DNA. The table for this sample lists about 400,000 clones; approximately 12% of them were counted only once. The ten largest clones represent about 0.01% of the sample.

Here the chain combines TRBV5-1 and TRBJ2-5; 8 middle bases align to TRBD2. What was sequenced was naive CD4+ T cells from blood. Explained via the paper, the cell subset or site label denotes: true naive CD4+ T cells. The sequence was collected from a woman aged 18-29 years with type 1 diabetes. The encoded CDR3 is CASSFGGAEETQYF. The base sequence is TGCGCCAGCAGCTTCGGGGGGGCCGAAGAGACCCAGTACTTC.